The source of this T cell receptor beta chain is a study of T-cell memory formation after mild COVID-19. This clonotype turned up a few times. Its matching antigen is unknown. Regarding the study as a whole: Clones shrinking from day 15 to 85 showed even CD4/CD8 mixes; later expanders tilted CD4+.

CDR3 length: 14 residues. V lost 5 bases to trimming and J lost 15 bases, with 22 bases between them. Germline V gene sequence: CDR1 SEHNR, CDR2 FQNEAQ (reference sequence). TCRdb fed the 5' RACE reads into MiXCR, producing one record per CDR3 protein. The table lists about 260,000 distinct CDR3 sequences, roughly 16% of them singletons. The clonotype comes from a man younger than 30 who had mild COVID-19 (a few samples of this study predate the infection). Cell type and time point are not known. The chain has TRBV7-9 and TRBJ1-4; D unresolved. Input material: PBMCs or a T cell subset sorted from them (not recorded which). The CDR3 here is CASSHGKSSGLVFF. CDR3 DNA sequence: TGTGCCAGCAGCCACGGGAAATCCTCGGGGTTGGTGTTTTTT.